Below, one T cell receptor beta chain is given with its context. Antigen unknown. A read error may be the cause here, since a much bigger clone is one base away. The sample is drawn from a study of T cells in Graves' hyperthyroidism and ophthalmopathy. Study results and limitations: The model made its ophthalmopathy prediction, and onset followed a median 6.5 months later. By a 13 V-J model, ophthalmopathy was set apart from stable hyperthyroidism.

Patients with ophthalmopathy all had a Clinical Activity Score of at least 3, a NOSPECS grade of at least 4 and duration under 3 months. Each diagnosis drew on symptoms, thyroxine, TRAb, thyroid ultrasound and orbital computed tomography findings. Trimming removed 4 bases at V and 7 bases at J, with 19 bases between. This CDR3 is 14 amino acids long. CDR1 DFQATT and CDR2 SNEGSKA come from the germline V gene (reference sequence). From RNA transcripts, TCR beta CDR3 regions were amplified. A set of HTBI primers served as the primers for a first-round RT-PCR of the TCR CDR3. TCRdb called the multiplex PCR reads again in MiXCR, with one record for every CDR3 protein. The table includes about 590,000 distinct CDR3 sequences, more than 13% detected once.

Material for sequencing was blood. This clonotype originated in a woman between 18 and 29 years old with Graves' ophthalmopathy. The chain recombines TRBV20-1 with TRBJ1-1; a weak D match, TRBD1 (5 bases). CDR3 sequence (DNA): TGCAGTGCTATTTCCAGACGGGGGGGTATTGAAGCTTTCTTT. Encoded protein: CSAISRRGGIEAFF.